This note documents a single T cell receptor beta chain sequence. Its antigen remains unidentified. Total RNA (about 500 ng) served as template for TCR beta cDNA synthesis primed by a constant-region primer. Sequencing libraries for TCR beta derived from three nested multiplex PCR rounds that used slightly modified ARM-PCR. TCRdb re-analysed the multiplex PCR reads in MiXCR, keeping a single row per CDR3 protein. The profile shows some 120,000 distinct CDR3 sequences, 60% to 80% of them singletons. Each 20-30 mg portion of unsorted bulk tissue served as the source for co-extraction of RNA and DNA. Patients carried chronic HBV infection without prior treatment. This entry is derived from a study of tumor-infiltrating lymphocytes in primary liver carcinoma. Study results and limitations: Representation across all five tumor regions was limited to only about 7.5-24% of top clones.

The origin of this receptor is a woman aged 55-75 years with primary liver carcinoma and hepatitis B virus infection. The specimen sequenced was liver tumor tissue from sampling region 3. Specified subset: tumor region T3, left-lateral pole.

CDR3 residues: CSEGEEAFF. In DNA, the CDR3 is TGCAGCGAGGGGGAAGAAGCTTTCTTT. The J gene is TRBJ1-1, the V gene TRBV29-1; D is perhaps TRBD1 (6 bases). The CDR3 consists of 9 residues. Trimming cost V 7 bases and J 8 bases, with 8 bases left between them. Germline values: CDR1 SQVTM, CDR2 ANQGSEA.